The T cell receptor beta chain under discussion was sequenced for a study of cytomegalovirus exposure and HLA in healthy donors (dated by TCRdb to about 2017). A note on the overall study: In an earlier analysis of 550 to 750 of the donors, under 300 Gb of sequence data and 117 million unique TCR beta sequences from 150 million to 200 million T cells were reported. Donor age, sex, ethnicity and CMV serostatus were collected together with the repertoire data. HLA typing covered class I and class II loci at four-digit resolution. Roughly 300 gigabases of sequencing data and tens of millions of unique TCR sequences were included in an early release covering about 700 HLA-typed donors. A separate validation cohort of 100 to 150 different subjects was used in addition to the roughly 620-subject first cohort. Rather than using new phenotypic data, the later analysis identified candidate immune exposures from TCR beta sequences and from how often those sequences occurred across donors. Among approximately 370 genotyped donors of the cohort, an average of around 250,000 unique TCR beta nucleotide sequences was sequenced per donor, of which about 19% were non-productive. In an earlier analysis of 500 to 650 of the donors, high-throughput TCR beta sequencing was used to judge whether each TCR beta V gene segment behaved as functional or pseudogenic. A later analysis re-examined previously published TCR beta repertoires from more than 650 donors and added high-resolution HLA genotyping to investigate patterns of TCR occurrence. High-throughput TCR immunosequencing, statistical association of individual TCRs with disease status, and machine learning were combined to predict cytomegalovirus infection status. The aim of the study was to test whether cataloging public T cell receptors could identify signatures of past pathogen exposure. Typing coverage varied by locus: roughly 629-640 donors for A, B, C, DRB1 and DQB1; approximately 520 for DQA1; more than 600 for DPA1; around 450 for DPB1. The study profiled the T cell repertoires of fewer than 850 subjects by immunosequencing and related them to cytomegalovirus serostatus. Every discovery cohort repertoire had been produced on one sequencing platform. A later genetic analysis took genome-wide SNP genotypes for 398 of the 666 donors and used that subset as a discovery cohort. Of the roughly 400 genotyped donors, around 81% fell in the genetic ancestry cluster associated with self-reported Caucasian donors. About five DR-DQ haplotypes were handled as single units for association and clustering because linkage in the cohort was strong. Study-wide conclusions, independent of this receptor: In a later analysis, TCR association rates were found to vary across HLA loci, with the most associated TCRs seen for DRB1 alleles and the fewest for HLA-C alleles. The sequencing pipeline was judged likely to have produced a cluster of highly shared sequence variants as a technical artifact. Assigning TCR associations to individual alleles was difficult when HLA alleles, especially DR and DQ, strongly co-occurred. A later genetic analysis associated a missense DCLRE1C variant with V-gene and J-gene trimming of TCR beta chains, and an independent cohort replicated the association. CMV serostatus was the only immune exposure information available for the cohort. Most TCR sequences were observed very rarely across donors, whereas some public TCRs were present in many individuals. A further reported finding was that TCR beta sequences accurately predicted the HLA-A and HLA-B alleles for most subjects in the first cohort. Presence/absence analyses assumed roughly uniform sequencing depth across donors, an assumption that may not hold. The classifier was reported to diagnose cytomegalovirus status with high specificity and sensitivity in both the original and validation cohorts. At a false discovery rate of 0.05, a later analysis linked under 20,000 TCR beta sequences to specific HLA alleles. Because counts were too low, fewer than 20 rarely observed V segments, including chromosome 9 orphons, were excluded from the earlier analysis of some 540 of the donors. According to a later analysis, most CMV-associated TCR beta chains appeared to be HLA-restricted, and the HLA associations seemed to be driven largely by CMV exposure. HLA typing was unavailable for some donors at each locus, so association tests used only the typed subset. The study gave a list of 150 to 200 TCR beta chains associated with cytomegalovirus. Correlated functional status among segregating V segments might be attributable to linkage disequilibrium, but an unknown experimental factor could not be ruled out. In vitro tests confirmed that three of the cytomegalovirus-associated TCR beta chains recognize cytomegalovirus antigens. According to the authors, the approach could potentially be generalized to other disease states and immunological phenotypes. In an earlier analysis of roughly 500 of the donors, most TCR beta V segments appeared in productive rearrangements about 87% or about 30% of the time, broadly matching IMGT annotations. Only TCR beta chains were sequenced in this cohort, and the absence of alpha or paired-chain data limited detectable features. According to a later analysis, parvovirus B19, influenza, CMV and Epstein-Barr virus appeared linked to several top co-occurrence clusters. The 87-base-pair reads could not distinguish some IMGT-functional V segments, including TRBV6-2 and TRBV6-3, so those segments were excluded. Compared with the approximately 670-donor mean, donors in an Asian-associated ancestry cluster had fewer N-insertions in productive TCRs, according to a later genetic analysis. Compared with equally common non-associated chains, HLA-associated TCR beta chains in a later analysis were more clonally expanded and had lower generation probabilities.

CDR1 and CDR2, per the germline V gene, are SNHLY and FYNNEI. Trimming removed 5 bases from V and 2 bases from J; the gene matches leave 11 bases unexplained. The CDR3 runs 16 residues from the cysteine to the phenylalanine. The only DNA kept is the CDR3, 48 bases in frame from the first base. The cohort consisted of more than 650 healthy bone marrow donors. Cohort members were all nominally healthy when sampled, although unrecorded immune exposures were likely present. The donor tested CMV seropositive, placing the donor among the roughly 270 seropositive members of the cohort. Every donor gave a peripheral blood sample, and the peripheral blood mononuclear cells from that sample were used for TCR beta sequencing. The Qiagen DNeasy Blood Extraction Kit was used to extract genomic DNA from the blood cell samples. Remarks on this clone: Its antigen remains undetermined. Base quality data are lacking; no much larger clone is found one base away.

The receptor library was made with the immunoSEQ multiplex PCR assay. For the multiplex PCR, a mixture combining 60 forward primers for TCR Vbeta segments and 13 reverse primers for TCR Jbeta segments was used. A multiplex PCR assay on genomic DNA amplified the CDR3 region of rearranged TCR beta genes. On the Illumina HiSeq System, the amplified TCR beta libraries were sequenced as 87-base-pair reads. The original pipeline was this. In a later analysis, about 80 million unique TCR beta chains were counted across the approximately 640 repertoires, and roughly 11 million of these chains were shared by at least two donors. A nearest-neighbor algorithm error-corrected the raw reads and collapsed the reads into unique sequences, merging closely related sequences to remove PCR and sequencing errors. To assign V, D and J gene segments, CDR3 sequences were aligned to IMGT reference sequences. For a sequence to be retained, at least a six-nucleotide match to both a V gene segment and a J gene segment was required. Rearrangements were classified as productive when the CDR3 lacked stop codons and remained in frame with V and J, and all other rearrangements were classified as non-productive. CDR3 was defined according to IMGT convention as the region running from the second conserved V-encoded cysteine to the conserved J-encoded phenylalanine. Sequences without an unambiguous match to a single V gene segment were excluded from the earlier analysis of 587 of the donors. In an earlier analysis of 587 of the donors, a V segment was called functional when productive rearrangements were above 56.7%, and segregating when the standard deviation between donors exceeded 5%. To diagnose cytomegalovirus status from the catalog of TCR beta chain sequences, a statistical classification framework was built. V and J gene assignment, in a later analysis, came from comparing TCR nucleotide sequences with IMGT/GENE-DB human TR gene sequences. In a later analysis, CDR3 sequences and most-parsimonious VDJ recombination scenarios were assigned using the TCRdist pipeline. In a later analysis, every TCR beta chain was defined by the combination of its CDR3 amino acid sequence and its V-gene family, and reads without a unique V-gene family were dropped. In a later analysis, approximately 590 highly shared, low-generation-probability nucleotide sequences were removed to address suspected cross-contamination and a sequencing artifact. For each public chain, a later analysis derived a clonal expansion index from normalized ranks of inferred template counts within each repertoire. A later analysis computed generation probabilities with a VDJ recombination model fitted to out-of-frame rearrangements, and checked the results against IGoR. Hypergeometric tests were used in a later analysis to score TCR-TCR, TCR-HLA and TCR-CMV co-occurrence, with a repertoire-size bias correction applied to the TCR pairs. To estimate false discovery rates, a later analysis permuted the HLA or CMV assignments 20 times. In a later analysis, co-occurring TCRs were grouped with DBSCAN, and TCRdist sequence similarity was added when clustering was performed within HLA-allele-positive subsets. Repertoires with fewer than 30,000 or more than 120,000 public chains, plus five repertoires with anomalous nucleotide sharing, were excluded from co-occurrence clustering. What TCRdb holds here is the immuneACCESS table cut down to in-frame rearrangements. Part of the clones is not present; checked against another copy, under half of the missing clones reflect an unresolved V gene, and the others are unexplained. V, J and clone size were drawn from that table, and D and trimming were deduced from the DNA. The sample table holds 100,000 to 150,000 clones, of which just under 75% were seen once. The top ten clones comprise 4% to 5.5% of the sample.

The chain employs TRBV2 and TRBJ2-5, with 7 bases aligning to TRBD1. Sequencing was done on a sample of PBMCs. The clonotype comes from a man aged 55-75 years in good health and CMV-seropositive. CDR3 loop: CASSWPGQPIQETQYF. The nucleotides read TGTGCCAGCAGTTGGCCGGGACAGCCTATTCAAGAGACCCAGTACTTC.